The subject of this entry is one TCR beta chain. As yet, its antigen is unknown. The sample comes from a study of immune evolution from preneoplasia to lung adenocarcinoma. General study findings and limits: KRAS-mutant nodules had the highest T cell clonality. Later-stage lesions appeared to have more T cells, more diversity, less clonality.

Method: immunoSEQ multiplex PCR; TCRdb's copy keeps in-frame clones and lacks some. The sample includes 13,000 to 15,000 clones, over 75% of them seen just once. Deletions cut 8 bases from V and 3 bases from J, with 16 bases between. The V gene's germline CDR1 is MDHEN and CDR2 SYDVKM. CDR3 length: 15 amino acids. The sample comprised FFPE lung adenocarcinoma in situ tissue. V is TRBV28 and J is TRBJ2-2; the D is unclear. This clonotype was sampled from a donor aged 70 or older with lung adenocarcinoma. This chain's CDR3 is CASFTPVRYTGELFF. CDR3 DNA sequence: TGTGCCAGCTTTACTCCAGTTCGATACACCGGGGAGCTGTTTTTT.